Below are 5 T cell receptor beta chains sequenced from a single sample in a study of control samples from healthy donors and cancer patients (dated by TCRdb to the early 2020s). Library prep was done by the immunoSEQ multiplex PCR assay. TCRdb retrieved this table from immuneACCESS and kept in-frame rearrangements only. Not all clones are present; in checked studies, unresolved V genes account for under half, and no reason is known for the remainder. Counted in this sample were about 160,000 clones; 92% of them appeared once. The ten largest clones capture 0.68% of the sample. The sequenced material came from blood. These receptors came from a woman between 25 and 40 years old in good health.

The chain uses TRBV6-4 and TRBJ2-2, with a tentative D call TRBD1 (5 bases). Trimming stripped 3 bases from V and 1 base from J, with 9 bases between. CDR3 length: 15 residues. Germline assignment: CDR1 MRHNA and CDR2 SNTAGT. In DNA, the CDR3 is TGTGCCAGCAGTGAATCCAGGGAGAACACCGGGGAGCTGTTTTTT. This translates into CASSESRENTGELFF.

This chain uses TRBV2 with TRBJ1-4; no firm D call. The germline V and J ends were trimmed by 1 base and 4 bases, with 7 bases remaining between them. Per germline, CDR1 SNHLY and CDR2 FYNNEI. CDR3 length: 14 amino acids. The chain's CDR3 is CASSEGWDNEKLFF. In DNA, the CDR3 is TGTGCCAGCAGTGAAGGGTGGGATAATGAAAAACTGTTTTTT. Full variable domain (rest looked up from reference TRBV2 and TRBJ1-4): EPEVTQTPSHQVTQMGQEVILRCVPISNHLYFYWYRQILGQKVEFLVSFYNNEISEKSEIFDDQFSVERPDGSNFTLKIRSTKLEDSAMYFCASSEGWDNEKLFFGSGTQLSVL.

This rearrangement joins TRBV5-6 to TRBJ1-2, with 7 bases identical to TRBD1. The CDR3 length is 14 residues. CDR1 SGHDT and CDR2 YYEEEE come from the germline V gene. V shed 2 bases and J 2 bases; nucleotides not matched to a gene: 3. CDR3 sequence: CASSLGTANYGYTF. CDR3 nucleotide sequence: TGTGCCAGCAGCTTAGGGACAGCAAACTATGGCTACACCTTC.

The genes are TRBV18 and TRBJ2-1; D gene unclear. The CDR3 covers 14 residues. Germline V gives CDR1 KGHSH, CDR2 LQKENI. The ends were cut back, 1 base at V and 4 bases at J, with 8 bases in the middle. The CDR3 DNA reads as TGTGCCAGCTCACCACAGGAACTATACAATGAGCAGTTCTTC. Protein product: CASSPQELYNEQFF.

This rearrangement joins TRBV29-1 to TRBJ1-1; TRBD1 agrees at 9 bases. The V segment lost 4 bases and the J segment 11 bases; nucleotides outside the gene matches: 11. Germline loops: CDR1 SQVTM, CDR2 ANQGSEA. The CDR3 is 13 amino acids. The chain's CDR3 is CSVGLGQGSRAFF. The CDR3 region has the DNA TGCAGCGTTGGTCTGGGACAGGGTTCCCGGGCTTTCTTT.